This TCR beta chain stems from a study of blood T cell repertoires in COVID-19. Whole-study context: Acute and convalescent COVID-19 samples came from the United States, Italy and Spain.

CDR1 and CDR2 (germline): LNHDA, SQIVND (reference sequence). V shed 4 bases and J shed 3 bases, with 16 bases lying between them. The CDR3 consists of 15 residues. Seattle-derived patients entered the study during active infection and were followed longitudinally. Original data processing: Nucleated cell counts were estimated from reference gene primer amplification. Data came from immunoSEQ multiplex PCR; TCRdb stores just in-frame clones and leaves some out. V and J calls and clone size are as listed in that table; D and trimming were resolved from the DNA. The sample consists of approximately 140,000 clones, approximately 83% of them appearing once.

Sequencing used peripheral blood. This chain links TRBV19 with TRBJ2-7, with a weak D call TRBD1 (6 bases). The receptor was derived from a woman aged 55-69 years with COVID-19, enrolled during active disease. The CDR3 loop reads CASSKGQGFRYEQYF. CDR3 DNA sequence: TGTGCCAGTAGTAAGGGGCAGGGGTTCCGCTACGAGCAGTACTTC.